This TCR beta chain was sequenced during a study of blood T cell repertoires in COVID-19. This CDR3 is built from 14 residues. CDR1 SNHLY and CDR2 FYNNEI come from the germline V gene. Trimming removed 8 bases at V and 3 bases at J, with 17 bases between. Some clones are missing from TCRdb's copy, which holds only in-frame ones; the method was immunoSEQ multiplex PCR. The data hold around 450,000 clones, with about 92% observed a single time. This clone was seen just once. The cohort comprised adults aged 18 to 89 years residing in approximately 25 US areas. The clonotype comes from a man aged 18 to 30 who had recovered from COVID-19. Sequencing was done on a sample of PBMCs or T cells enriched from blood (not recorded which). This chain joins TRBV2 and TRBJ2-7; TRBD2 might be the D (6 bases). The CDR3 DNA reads TGTGCCAGCTCCCCTCCGGGACTCAACTACGAGCAGTACTTC. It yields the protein CASSPPGLNYEQYF. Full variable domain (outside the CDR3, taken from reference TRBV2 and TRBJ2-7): EPEVTQTPSHQVTQMGQEVILRCVPISNHLYFYWYRQILGQKVEFLVSFYNNEISEKSEIFDDQFSVERPDGSNFTLKIRSTKLEDSAMYFCASSPPGLNYEQYFGPGTRLTVT.